The 16 T cell receptor beta chains reported below all come from one sample, sequenced in a study of radiation and T cells in renal cell carcinoma. Generated by immunoSEQ multiplex PCR, the TCRdb table keeps only in-frame clones and is missing some. The table shows approximately 120,000 clones, with 80% to 85% occurring only once. The time point is: baseline pretreatment blood. Indicated treatment: 15 Gy SBRT to primary tumor, nephrectomy 4 weeks later. The sequencing here drew on blood, taken from a patient whose treatment included radiotherapy and nephrectomy. The source of these receptors is a woman in her fifties or sixties with renal cell carcinoma.

The chain is built from TRBV15 and TRBJ2-1, with D possibly matching TRBD1 (6 bases). Germline V lookup: CDR1 LNHNV, CDR2 YYDKDF (reference sequence). Trimming removed 5 bases at V and 4 bases at J, with 21 bases between. The CDR3 is 17 amino acids. The CDR3 bases are TGTGCCACCAGCGGTTACAGGGCCCCAGACGTATACAATGAGCAGTTCTTC. Translation gives CATSGYRAPDVYNEQFF.

The rearrangement uses TRBV18 and TRBJ2-5; 7 nucleotides match TRBD1. The germline V gene encodes CDR1 KGHSH and CDR2 LQKENI. This CDR3 has 15 amino acids. With V trimmed by 4 bases and J by 1 base, 6 bases remained unmatched. The DNA of the CDR3 is TGTGCCAGCTCACGTGACAGGGTAACCCAAGAGACCCAGTACTTC. It is translated as CASSRDRVTQETQYF.

The J gene is TRBJ1-2, the V gene TRBV27; D not certain. This CDR3 spans 13 amino acids. Per germline, CDR1 MNHEY and CDR2 SMNVEV (reference sequence). The V and J ends lost 2 bases and 7 bases respectively, with 11 bases between them. The CDR3 DNA is TGTGCCAGCAGTTTAGTTGGGTGGGGTGGCTACACCTTC. As protein: CASSLVGWGGYTF.

The chain combines TRBV27 with TRBJ2-1, with 10 nucleotides matching TRBD2. The CDR3 loop spans 15 amino acids. Trimming removed 3 bases from V and 4 bases from J; junction bases left unmatched: 3. Per germline, CDR1 MNHEY and CDR2 SMNVEV (reference sequence). The CDR3 bases are TGTGCCAGCAGTTTCACTAGCGGGATGTACAATGAGCAGTTCTTC. Its translation is CASSFTSGMYNEQFF.

In this sample, this clone turned up once. One end of the junction varies from germline; a read error may be responsible. This chain joins TRBV7-7 and TRBJ1-1; D call uncertain. The CDR3 spans 13 residues. The germline CDR1 and CDR2 sequences are SSHAT and FNYEAQ (reference sequence). As DNA, the CDR3 is TGTGCTAGCAGCTTAGACATCTCCACTGAAGCTTTCTTT. Its protein is CASSLDISTEAFF.

The J gene is TRBJ1-5, the V gene TRBV6-4; TRBD1 matches at 9 bases. The CDR3 length is 22 residues. The germline gives CDR1 MRHNA, CDR2 SNTAGT. The V gene end was trimmed by 0 bases and the J gene end by 2 bases; junction bases not matched to a gene: 20. The CDR3 nucleotides are TGTGCCAGCAGTGACTCTTCCTTTACCGAATCTACAGGGGGCGTTTGCAATCAGCCCCAGCATTTT. Protein sequence: CASSDSSFTESTGGVCNQPQHF.

DNA for the CDR3: TGTGCCAGCAGCGTAGAGTGGGTCTCTGGAAACACCATATATTTT. It translates to CASSVEWVSGNTIYF. J is TRBJ1-3 and V is TRBV9, with unresolved D. This CDR3 is built from 15 residues. The V end was cut by 0 bases, the J end by 0 bases, with 7 bases between. Germline CDR1 is SGDLS and CDR2 is YYNGEE. Together with reference TRBV9 and TRBJ1-3, the CDR3 gives the full variable domain: DSGVTQTPKHLITATGQRVTLRCSPRSGDLSVYWYQQSLDQGLQFLIQYYNGEERAKGNILERFSAQQFPDLHSELNLSSLELGDSALYFCASSVEWVSGNTIYFGEGSWLTVV.

This sequence joins TRBV5-1 and TRBJ2-5, with 7 bases matching TRBD1. The J call may be incorrect, as the DNA end agrees better with TRBJ2-7. Germline CDR1 and CDR2: SGHRS and YFSETQ. This CDR3 has 16 residues. This chain's CDR3 is CASSLWTGLGGYEQYF. The CDR3 DNA reads TGCGCCAGCAGCTTGTGGACAGGCCTAGGTGGGTACGAGCAGTACTTC.

The genes are TRBV28 and TRBJ1-1, with D possibly matching TRBD1 (6 bases). The CDR3 consists of 11 residues. Germline CDR1 is MDHEN and CDR2 is SYDVKM. Trimming took 7 bases from V and 4 from J, leaving 7 bases between them. The CDR3 nucleotides read TGTGCCAGCACCAGGGGCACTGAAGCTTTCTTT. It yields the protein CASTRGTEAFF. The variable domain in full, completed from reference TRBV28 and TRBJ1-1, reads DVKVTQSSRYLVKRTGEKVFLECVQDMDHENMFWYRQDPGLGLRLIYFSYDVKMKEKGDIPEGYSVSREKKERFSLILESASTNQTSMYLCASTRGTEAFFGQGTRLTVV.

The V and J genes are TRBV2 and TRBJ1-5; D not certain. In germline, CDR1 is SNHLY, CDR2 FYNNEI. V was clipped by 3 bases and J by 0 bases, with 9 bases between them. The CDR3 contains 15 residues. The CDR3 is CASSDMGYSNQPQHF. CDR3 bases: TGTGCCAGCAGTGATATGGGGTATAGCAATCAGCCCCAGCATTTT.

This chain links TRBV7-2 with TRBJ2-7, with D unclear. V was pared by 5 bases and J by 4 bases, with 18 bases between. Germline values: CDR1 SGHTA, CDR2 FQGNSA. The CDR3 is made up of 15 amino acids. CDR3 region: CASSPTGPFGYEQYF. The CDR3 coding sequence is TGTGCCAGCAGCCCAACCGGGCCATTCGGGTACGAGCAGTACTTC.

The DNA for the CDR3 is TGTGCCAGCAGCCCAGGCATCGGGGTATTTTCCGGGGAGCTGTTTTTT. Its protein is CASSPGIGVFSGELFF. The chain uses TRBV7-9 and TRBJ2-2, with D tentatively TRBD2 (5 bases). Between the trimmed V and J ends, which lost 5 bases and 6 bases, there was a span of 19 bases. The CDR3 has 16 residues. Germline CDR1 SEHNR, CDR2 FQNEAQ (reference sequence). Supplemented by reference TRBV7-9 and TRBJ2-2, the full variable domain reads DTGVSQNPRHKITKRGQNVTFRCDPISEHNRLYWYRQTLGQGPEFLTYFQNEAQLEKSRLLSDRFSAERPKGSFSTLEIQRTEQGDSAMYLCASSPGIGVFSGELFFGEGSRLTVL.

This sequence joins TRBV9 and TRBJ2-7; possible D gene TRBD2, 5 bases. Trimming removed 0 bases at V and 3 bases at J, with 16 bases between. This CDR3 region has 16 residues. The germline CDR1 and CDR2 sequences are SGDLS and YYNGEE. The CDR3 DNA is TGTGCCAGCAGCGTAGGAGCGGTCCTTACAGACTACGAGCAGTACTTC. It translates to CASSVGAVLTDYEQYF. The variable domain in full, completed from reference TRBV9 and TRBJ2-7, reads DSGVTQTPKHLITATGQRVTLRCSPRSGDLSVYWYQQSLDQGLQFLIQYYNGEERAKGNILERFSAQQFPDLHSELNLSSLELGDSALYFCASSVGAVLTDYEQYFGPGTRLTVT.

V gene TRBV29-1 combines with J gene TRBJ2-7, with D possibly TRBD2 on 5 matching bases. The V end lost 3 bases, the J end lost 3 bases, and 12 bases lay between the germline ends. The CDR3 is 13 residues long. Germline loops: CDR1 SQVTM, CDR2 ANQGSEA. The DNA of the CDR3 is TGCAGCGTTGAGGGCGGGCGTCGCTACGAGCAGTACTTC. This translates into CSVEGGRRYEQYF.

The chain carries TRBV19 and TRBJ2-7; 7 bases map to TRBD2. CDR3 length: 14 residues. The germline V gene has CDR1 LNHDA and CDR2 SQIVND (reference sequence). Losses at the gene ends were 8 bases for V and 2 bases for J; bases not matched to a gene: 9. As DNA, the CDR3 is TGTGCCAGTTCTAGTACGGGAGGCGCCTACGAGCAGTACTTC. Amino acid sequence: CASSSTGGAYEQYF. The whole variable domain, remainder taken from reference TRBV19 and TRBJ2-7, is DGGITQSPKYLFRKEGQNVTLSCEQNLNHDAMYWYRQDPGQGLRLIYYSQIVNDFQKGDIAEGYSVSREKKESFPLTVTSAQKNPTAFYLCASSSTGGAYEQYFGPGTRLTVT.

This chain joins TRBV5-1 and TRBJ2-1, with 8 positions matching TRBD2. Germline CDR1 and CDR2: SGHRS and YFSETQ. This CDR3 has 14 residues. V lost 2 bases, J lost 7 bases, and 5 bases stayed unmatched. The CDR3 coding sequence is TGCGCCAGCAGCTTCACCGGGGGGGCAAATGAGCAGTTCTTC. Amino acids: CASSFTGGANEQFF. The whole variable domain, remainder taken from reference TRBV5-1 and TRBJ2-1, is KAGVTQTPRYLIKTRGQQVTLSCSPISGHRSVSWYQQTPGQGLQFLFEYFSETQRNKGNFPGRFSGRQFSNSRSEMNVSTLELGDSALYLCASSFTGGANEQFFGPGTRLTVL.